This TCR beta chain was found in a study of cytomegalovirus exposure and HLA in healthy donors. Study conclusions and caveats: Within the data, a cluster of highly shared sequence variants was likely a sequencing artifact. Presence/absence analyses rested on an assumption that sequencing depth was roughly uniform across donors.

A multiplex PCR was run with 60 Vbeta primers and 13 Jbeta primers. The protocol was immunoSEQ multiplex PCR, while the TCRdb copy is restricted to in-frame clones and leaves out a portion. Altogether 200,000 to 250,000 clones are present, 75% to 90% being singletons, with the ten largest covering about 2.6%. A remark on this clone: Its antigen is not identified.

V lost 2 bases, J lost 7 bases, and 5 bases stayed unmatched. The length of the CDR3 is 15 residues. Germline V CDR1 and CDR2: SEHNR, FQNEAQ (reference sequence). Sequenced material: PBMCs. V is TRBV7-9 and J is TRBJ1-6; 7 nucleotides match TRBD1. This TCR was recovered from a woman aged 40 to 49 in good health and CMV-seronegative. Here the CDR3 reads CASSLRGLENSPLHF. DNA for the CDR3: TGTGCCAGCAGCTTAAGGGGGCTAGAAAATTCACCCCTCCACTTT.